The rows below give T cell receptor beta chains drawn from one sample of a study of OX40 agonist ivuxolimab in advanced cancers. Repertoires were generated with immunoSEQ multiplex PCR, while TCRdb's copy carries only in-frame clones and drops some. The repertoire holds tens of thousands of clones, with 80% to 85% as singletons. The specimen comprised CD4+ or CD8+ T cells sorted from blood, sampled in a trial of the OX40 agonist ivuxolimab. These receptors came from an adult with an advanced solid tumor such as melanoma, head and neck, liver or kidney cancer. The CDR3 runs from the conserved cysteine through the conserved F or W. A D gene is named only where the DNA matches it firmly. Size is stated for part of the rows, as once, few or many counts, or as a class when the clone is expanded.

V gene: TRBV30
D gene: NA
clone size: NA
J gene: TRBJ2-2
CDR3 DNA: TGTGCCTGGAGCCCCTCGGGATCGAACACCGGGGAGCTGTTTTTT
CDR3 protein: CAWSPSGSNTGELFF

V gene: TRBV30
D gene: NA
clone size: once
J gene: TRBJ2-3
CDR3 DNA: TGTGCCTGGAGTGTATCGTCATTAGGTACGCAGTATTTT
CDR3 protein: CAWSVSSLGTQYF

V gene: TRBV30
D gene: TRBD1
clone size: NA
J gene: TRBJ1-2
CDR3 DNA: TGTGCCTGGAGGACACGAACAGGGGGCGGCTATGGCTACACCTTC
CDR3 protein: CAWRTRTGGGYGYTF

V gene: TRBV28
D gene: NA
clone size: NA
J gene: TRBJ1-5
CDR3 DNA: TGTGCCAGCAGCCCCCGTCGGCGGAACCTCAATCAGCCCCAGCATTTT
CDR3 protein: CASSPRRRNLNQPQHF

V gene: TRBV10-3
D gene: TRBD2
clone size: NA
J gene: TRBJ2-1
CDR3 DNA: TGTGCCATCAGTGATCCGCGGGAGCGGGGGGGACCGGATGAGCAGTTCTTC
CDR3 protein: CAISDPRERGGPDEQFF

V gene: TRBV18
D gene: TRBD1
clone size: once
J gene: TRBJ2-1
CDR3 DNA: TGTGCCAGCTCACCACCGGACAGGCTAGGGTTCTTC
CDR3 protein: CASSPPDRLGFF

V gene: TRBV21-1
D gene: NA
clone size: NA
J gene: TRBJ1-1
CDR3 DNA: TGTGCCAGCAGCGAAAATGGGGCGCCCAACACTGAAGCTTTCTTT
CDR3 protein: CASSENGAPNTEAFF

V gene: TRBV6-6
D gene: TRBD1
clone size: NA
J gene: TRBJ2-2
CDR3 DNA: TGTGCCAGCAAAGGGACAGGGGGCGGCGGGGAGCTGTTTTTT
CDR3 protein: CASKGTGGGGELFF

V gene: TRBV28
D gene: NA
clone size: NA
J gene: TRBJ1-2
CDR3 DNA: TGTGCCAGCAGTTTAACAGGCCACTTATATGGCTACACCTTC
CDR3 protein: CASSLTGHLYGYTF

V gene: TRBV2
D gene: NA
clone size: NA
J gene: TRBJ1-5
CDR3 DNA: TGTGCCAGCAGGGCACTAAATCAGCCCCAGCATTTT
CDR3 protein: CASRALNQPQHF

V gene: TRBV9
D gene: TRBD1
clone size: NA
J gene: TRBJ2-3
CDR3 DNA: TGTGCCAGCAGAAAGGGACAGGGGGTGGCTGAGGCAGATACGCAGTATTTT
CDR3 protein: CASRKGQGVAEADTQYF

V gene: TRBV6-1
D gene: NA
clone size: NA
J gene: TRBJ2-2
CDR3 DNA: TGTGCCAGCAGTGGCCTCCAGGGGAGGGGCACCGGGGAGCTGTTTTTT
CDR3 protein: CASSGLQGRGTGELFF

V gene: TRBV5-1
D gene: NA
clone size: once
J gene: TRBJ2-3
CDR3 DNA: TGCGCCAGCAACGAGGGAGAAATCACAGATACGCAGTATTTT
CDR3 protein: CASNEGEITDTQYF

V gene: TRBV28
D gene: TRBD1
clone size: NA
J gene: TRBJ1-2
CDR3 DNA: TGTGCCAGCAGCGACCTGACAGGGTTCTATGGCTACACCTTC
CDR3 protein: CASSDLTGFYGYTF

V gene: TRBV5-5
D gene: NA
clone size: NA
J gene: TRBJ2-7
CDR3 DNA: TGTGCCAGCAGCTTGGGACTAGGCACAGGGGAGCAGTACTTC
CDR3 protein: CASSLGLGTGEQYF

V gene: TRBV19
D gene: NA
clone size: NA
J gene: TRBJ1-4
CDR3 DNA: TGTGCCACGTGGGCGCGGAATGAAAAACTGTTTTTT
CDR3 protein: CATWARNEKLFF

V gene: TRBV18
D gene: TRBD1
clone size: NA
J gene: TRBJ1-2
CDR3 DNA: TGTGCCAGCTCACCAATGGGACAGCAGTATGGCTACACCTTC
CDR3 protein: CASSPMGQQYGYTF

V gene: TRBV6-5
D gene: NA
clone size: NA
J gene: TRBJ1-1
CDR3 DNA: TGTGCCAGCAGTTATAAAGGGTCGGACACTGAAGCTTTCTTT
CDR3 protein: CASSYKGSDTEAFF

V gene: TRBV28
D gene: NA
clone size: many
J gene: TRBJ2-2
CDR3 DNA: TGTGCCAGCAAAGGGTTTTGGGGGCGCGACACCGGGGAGCTGTTTTTT
CDR3 protein: CASKGFWGRDTGELFF

V gene: TRBV29-1
D gene: NA
clone size: NA
J gene: TRBJ1-4
CDR3 DNA: TGCAGCGTTGAAGACAGGGGAGGGGAAAAACTGTTTTTT
CDR3 protein: CSVEDRGGEKLFF

V gene: TRBV19
D gene: NA
clone size: once
J gene: TRBJ1-5
CDR3 DNA: TGTGCCAGTAGGGGGGACCGCCTGGAGGAGGCCCAGCATTTT
CDR3 protein: CASRGDRLEEAQHF

V gene: TRBV9
D gene: NA
clone size: NA
J gene: TRBJ1-4
CDR3 DNA: TGTGCCAGCAGCCCCACCCCCGGTGCAACTAATGAAAAACTGTTTTTT
CDR3 protein: CASSPTPGATNEKLFF

V gene: TRBV27
D gene: TRBD1
clone size: NA
J gene: TRBJ1-1
CDR3 DNA: TGTGCCAGCAGTTTAATGGACAGGGGCGGGATGAACACTGAAGCTTTCTTT
CDR3 protein: CASSLMDRGGMNTEAFF

V gene: TRBV30
D gene: NA
clone size: few
J gene: TRBJ1-5
CDR3 DNA: TGTGCCTGGAGTGAGCCGGGCTACAATCAGCCCCAGCATTTT
CDR3 protein: CAWSEPGYNQPQHF

V gene: TRBV15
D gene: NA
clone size: NA
J gene: TRBJ2-5
CDR3 DNA: TGTGCCACCAGCAGAGGTCTAGGAAGCGGTCAAGAGACCCAGTACTTC
CDR3 protein: CATSRGLGSGQETQYF

V gene: TRBV2
D gene: TRBD1
clone size: NA
J gene: TRBJ1-5
CDR3 DNA: TGTGCCAGCAGTGGGACAGGGAGGGATCAGCCCCAGCATTTT
CDR3 protein: CASSGTGRDQPQHF

V gene: TRBV28
D gene: NA
clone size: NA
J gene: TRBJ2-7
CDR3 DNA: TGTGCCAGCAGTTTGGGGTGGGGGGAGCAGTACTTC
CDR3 protein: CASSLGWGEQYF

V gene: TRBV11-2
D gene: NA
clone size: NA
J gene: TRBJ1-4
CDR3 DNA: TGTGCCAGCAGCACCGGACAGATTAATGAAAAACTGTTTTTT
CDR3 protein: CASSTGQINEKLFF

V gene: TRBV5-1
D gene: TRBD2
clone size: NA
J gene: TRBJ2-1
CDR3 DNA: TGCGCCAGCAGCGGGGGCGGGGGGGCCCCGGGAAATGAGCAGTTCTTC
CDR3 protein: CASSGGGGAPGNEQFF

V gene: TRBV7-9
D gene: NA
clone size: NA
J gene: TRBJ1-2
CDR3 DNA: TGTGCCAGCAGCCTGGGCGAGAGAGGCTACACCTTC
CDR3 protein: CASSLGERGYTF

V gene: TRBV9
D gene: NA
clone size: NA
J gene: TRBJ1-3
CDR3 DNA: TGTGCCAGCAGCGCCCAACTTTTTGAAGCCTCTGGAAACACCATATATTTT
CDR3 protein: CASSAQLFEASGNTIYF

V gene: TRBV4-2
D gene: NA
clone size: NA
J gene: TRBJ2-5
CDR3 DNA: TGTGCCAGCAGCCAAGGGGGAACTACTGGGGGACAAGAGACCCAGTACTTC
CDR3 protein: CASSQGGTTGGQETQYF

V gene: TRBV5-8
D gene: NA
clone size: NA
J gene: TRBJ1-5
CDR3 DNA: TGTGCCAGCAGCTTGGGAAGGAATCAGCCCCAGCATTTT
CDR3 protein: CASSLGRNQPQHF

V gene: TRBV7-3
D gene: TRBD2
clone size: NA
J gene: TRBJ2-5
CDR3 DNA: TGTGCCAGCAGCTTGGGACTAGCGGGAGGAGGGCGGCAAGAGACCCAGTACTTC
CDR3 protein: CASSLGLAGGGRQETQYF

V gene: TRBV13
D gene: NA
clone size: NA
J gene: TRBJ2-6
CDR3 DNA: TGTGCCAGCAGCTTAGAGGACTTGAACAGCTCTGGGGCCAACGTCCTGACTTTC
CDR3 protein: CASSLEDLNSSGANVLTF

V gene: TRBV27
D gene: TRBD2
clone size: NA
J gene: TRBJ2-1
CDR3 DNA: TGTGCCAGCAGTCTTACTAGCGGGCCTAACAATGAGCAGTTCTTC
CDR3 protein: CASSLTSGPNNEQFF

V gene: TRBV11-2
D gene: TRBD1
clone size: few
J gene: TRBJ2-1
CDR3 DNA: TGTGCCAGCAGCTCTGGGGGGACAGGGGCCTATGAGCAGTTCTTC
CDR3 protein: CASSSGGTGAYEQFF

V gene: TRBV29-1
D gene: TRBD2
clone size: NA
J gene: TRBJ2-7
CDR3 DNA: TGCAGCGTTGAAGATTACGGAGCTAGCGGGAGTAACGAGCAGTACTTC
CDR3 protein: CSVEDYGASGSNEQYF

V gene: TRBV5-1
D gene: NA
clone size: NA
J gene: TRBJ1-1
CDR3 DNA: TGCGCCAGCAGCTTGGAGGGGATATTGAACACTGAAGCTTTCTTT
CDR3 protein: CASSLEGILNTEAFF

V gene: TRBV9
D gene: NA
clone size: NA
J gene: TRBJ2-5
CDR3 DNA: TGTGCCAGCAGCGTTGGGGAGGGTGCAGGGGGCGGCGCAGAGACCCAGTACTTC
CDR3 protein: CASSVGEGAGGGAETQYF

V gene: TRBV2
D gene: NA
clone size: NA
J gene: TRBJ1-1
CDR3 DNA: TGTGCCAGCAGTGATCCGGGCACTGAAGCTTTCTTT
CDR3 protein: CASSDPGTEAFF

V gene: TRBV19
D gene: NA
clone size: NA
J gene: TRBJ1-1
CDR3 DNA: TGTGCCAGTAGTAACCCGAGGGGCACTGAAGCTTTCTTT
CDR3 protein: CASSNPRGTEAFF